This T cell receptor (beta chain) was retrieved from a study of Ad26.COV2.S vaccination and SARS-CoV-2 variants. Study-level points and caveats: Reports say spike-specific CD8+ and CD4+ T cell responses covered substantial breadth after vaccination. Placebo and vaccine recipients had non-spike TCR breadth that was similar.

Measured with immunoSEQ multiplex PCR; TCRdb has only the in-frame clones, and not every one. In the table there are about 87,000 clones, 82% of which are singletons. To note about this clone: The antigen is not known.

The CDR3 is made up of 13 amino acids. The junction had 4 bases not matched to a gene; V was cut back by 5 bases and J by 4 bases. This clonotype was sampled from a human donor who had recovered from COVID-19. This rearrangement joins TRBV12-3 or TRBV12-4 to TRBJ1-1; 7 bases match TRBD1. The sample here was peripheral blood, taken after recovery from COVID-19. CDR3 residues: CASSGGGGTEAFF. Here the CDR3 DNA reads TGTGCCAGCAGTGGAGGGGGCGGCACTGAAGCTTTCTTT.